Listed here are 24 T cell receptor beta chains from one sample, sequenced in a study of graft-versus-host responses after intestinal transplantation (dated by TCRdb to about 2021). The meaning of the sample's time point label: cells obtained before transplantation from donor or recipient. Library construction relied on the immunoSEQ multiplex PCR assay. Not all clones reach the TCRdb copy of this immuneACCESS table, which keeps in-frame sequences only. Checked studies attribute under half of the gap to unresolved V genes and leave the rest unexplained. The sample table shows 80,000 to 90,000 clones, and roughly 90% are seen once. The ten biggest clones cover around 0.11% of the sample. Antigens for these TCRs are unknown. The sequencing here drew on unstimulated CD4+ T cells sorted from spleen or lymph node cells, taken before intestinal transplant. Receptors originate from a human donor who received an intestinal transplant.

The chain links TRBV7-3 to TRBJ2-3; weak D call: TRBD2 (6 bases). Trimming removed 5 bases at V and 4 bases at J, with 13 bases between. Germline V gives CDR1 SGHTA, CDR2 FQGTGA. The CDR3 spans 14 residues. The CDR3 loop reads CASSPTGGADTQYF. The DNA for the CDR3 is TGTGCCAGCAGCCCGACCGGCGGGGCAGATACGCAGTATTTT.

The V gene is TRBV6-5, the J gene TRBJ1-2, with D perhaps TRBD1 (5 bases). Germline V CDR1 and CDR2: MNHEY, SVGAGI. Trimming stripped 2 bases from V and 2 bases from J, with 9 bases between. The length of the CDR3 is 14 residues. CDR3 DNA: TGTGCCAGCAGTTACGGTCAGGGCAACTATGGCTACACCTTC. It translates to CASSYGQGNYGYTF.

The genes are TRBV5-5 and TRBJ1-1; 11 nucleotides line up with TRBD1. V lost 1 base and J lost 11; bases outside the gene matches: 7. Germline V gene lookup returns CDR1 SGHKS and CDR2 YYEKEE (reference sequence). The CDR3 runs 14 residues. This CDR3 reads CASSLWGTGGLAFF. The CDR3, as DNA: TGTGCCAGCAGCTTGTGGGGGACAGGGGGTTTGGCTTTCTTT.

The rearrangement links TRBV6-6 to TRBJ2-5, with D perhaps TRBD2 (7 bases). The V end was cut by 8 bases, the J end by 7 bases, with 23 bases between. CDR1 is MNHNY, CDR2 SVGAGI, per germline (reference sequence). The CDR3 extends over 15 amino acids. CDR3 sequence (DNA): TGTGCCAGCCGGGGGGCTAGCGGACCGGTGGGGACCCAGTACTTC. This translates into CASRGASGPVGTQYF.

This chain connects TRBV5-1 to TRBJ1-5, with TRBD1 as a possible D gene (5 bases). The CDR3 spans 14 residues. V was trimmed by 0 bases and J by 5 bases, leaving 9 bases between them. Germline-derived CDR1 and CDR2 are SGHRS and YFSETQ. Here the CDR3 DNA reads TGCGCCAGCAGCTTGGCAGGGCTACATCAGCCCCAGCATTTT. As protein: CASSLAGLHQPQHF. The full variable domain, in which reference TRBV5-1 and TRBJ1-5 provide the parts outside the CDR3, is KAGVTQTPRYLIKTRGQQVTLSCSPISGHRSVSWYQQTPGQGLQFLFEYFSETQRNKGNFPGRFSGRQFSNSRSEMNVSTLELGDSALYLCASSLAGLHQPQHFGDGTRLSIL.

The rearrangement joins TRBV6-1 to TRBJ1-2, with D tentatively TRBD1 (6 bases). CDR1 MNHNS and CDR2 SASEGT come from the germline V gene. V dropped 2 bases and J dropped 7 bases, with 14 bases sitting between them. The CDR3 is 14 residues long. The CDR3 nucleotides are TGTGCCAGCAGTGAAAATTCAGGGGCTGGTGGCTACACCTTC. Its protein product is CASSENSGAGGYTF.

This chain links TRBV6-5 with TRBJ2-2; possibly TRBD2 for D (6 bases). The CDR3 extends over 16 amino acids. V was clipped by 3 bases and J by 5 bases, with 16 bases between them. Germline lookup yields CDR1 MNHEY and CDR2 SVGAGI. This CDR3 reads CASSYFGGVRTGELFF. The DNA for the CDR3 is TGTGCCAGCAGTTATTTTGGAGGGGTTAGAACCGGGGAGCTGTTTTTT.

In nucleotides, the CDR3 is TGTGCCAGCAGCTGGGCGAAACGAAGGGGGACCTCCCTTAGCAATCAGCCCCAGCATTTT. Translation gives CASSWAKRRGTSLSNQPQHF. This chain links TRBV2 with TRBJ1-5; possible D gene TRBD1, 6 bases. The length of the CDR3 is 20 residues. CDR1 SNHLY and CDR2 FYNNEI come from the germline V gene. The V end lost 6 bases, the J end lost 0 bases, and 27 bases lay between the germline ends.

The chain employs TRBV6-1 and TRBJ1-5, with 8 bases lining up with TRBD1. This CDR3 has 15 residues. Looked up from germline, CDR1 is MNHNS and CDR2 is SASEGT. Trimming at V came to 7 bases and at J to 7 bases, leaving 12 bases not matched to a gene. The CDR3 reads CASTPGQDFNQPQHF. CDR3 in DNA: TGTGCCAGCACCCCGGGACAGGACTTCAACCAGCCCCAGCATTTT.

The chain uses TRBV7-9 and TRBJ2-7; TRBD2 matches 8 bases. V dropped 5 bases and J dropped 2; count of bases not matched to a gene: 5. The CDR3 runs 14 residues. From germline, CDR1 is SEHNR and CDR2 FQNEAQ (reference sequence). The CDR3 here is CASSPRGDPYEQYF. The CDR3 DNA reads TGTGCCAGCAGCCCGCGGGGGGACCCCTACGAGCAGTACTTC.

The chain joins TRBV6-5 to TRBJ2-5; 10 bases map to TRBD2. V shed 4 bases, J shed 2 bases, and the junction held 7 bases outside the gene matches. This CDR3 is built from 16 residues. In germline, CDR1 is MNHEY, CDR2 SVGAGI. CDR3 region: CASSSLRAGGQETQYF. As DNA, the CDR3 is TGTGCCAGCAGTTCTCTGAGAGCGGGGGGGCAAGAGACCCAGTACTTC.

CDR3 bases: TGCGCCAGCAGCTTGCGGACAGGGGAGGAGAACGAGCAGTACTTC. This codes for CASSLRTGEENEQYF. The V call is TRBV5-1, the J call TRBJ2-7, with 9 bases that match TRBD1. The V and J ends lost 1 base and 5 bases, in that order; junction bases with no gene match: 7. Germline CDR1 is SGHRS and CDR2 is YFSETQ. This CDR3 comprises 15 residues. Full variable domain (outside the CDR3, taken from reference TRBV5-1 and TRBJ2-7): KAGVTQTPRYLIKTRGQQVTLSCSPISGHRSVSWYQQTPGQGLQFLFEYFSETQRNKGNFPGRFSGRQFSNSRSEMNVSTLELGDSALYLCASSLRTGEENEQYFGPGTRLTVT.

The chain couples TRBV15 to TRBJ2-5, with TRBD2 identical over 8 bases. The V gene end was trimmed by 0 bases and the J gene end by 7 bases; junction bases not matched to a gene: 10. Germline lookup yields CDR1 LNHNV and CDR2 YYDKDF (reference sequence). The CDR3 covers 16 residues. In DNA form, the CDR3 reads TGTGCCACCAGCAGAGATCGGGGTAGCGGGGAGTTGACCCAGTACTTC. It codes for CATSRDRGSGELTQYF.

The V and J genes are TRBV21-1 and TRBJ2-2; the DNA was not compared with TRBD1, the D call given in the table. TRBV21-1 is a recognized pseudogene. CDR3 length: 20 residues. CDR3 sequence: CASSNSRPKRRQGVGGELFF. The CDR3 bases are TGTGCCAGCAGCAATTCTAGACCAAAGAGGCGACAGGGGGTGGGCGGGGAGCTGTTTTTT.

The chain recombines TRBV27 with TRBJ1-5, with unresolved D. V shed 3 bases and J shed 1 base, with 10 bases lying between them. The germline V gene has CDR1 MNHEY and CDR2 SMNVEV (reference sequence). This CDR3 contains 15 residues. The CDR3 loop reads CASSLEGSSNQPQHF. DNA of the CDR3: TGTGCCAGCAGTTTGGAGGGCTCGAGCAATCAGCCCCAGCATTTT.

The V and J genes are TRBV12-5 and TRBJ2-7; 9 bases align to TRBD1. CDR1 is LGHNT, CDR2 FRNRAP, per germline. This CDR3 comprises 16 residues. V lost 3 bases, J lost 5 bases, and 11 bases stayed unmatched. CDR3 sequence reads: CASGFHPGTGFDEQYF. The CDR3 DNA sequence: TGTGCTAGTGGTTTCCACCCCGGGACAGGGTTCGACGAGCAGTACTTC.

Here the CDR3 DNA reads TGCGCCAGCAGCCAAGGACTCGTTTTGGATACGCAGTATTTT. It encodes CASSQGLVLDTQYF. This sequence joins TRBV4-1 and TRBJ2-3; D gene ambiguous. This CDR3 region has 14 residues. The V gene's germline CDR1 is MGHRA and CDR2 YSYEKL. The ends were cut back, 1 base at V and 6 bases at J, with 11 bases in the middle.

The chain employs TRBV19 and TRBJ1-6, with 8 bases matching TRBD1. CDR1 is LNHDA, CDR2 SQIVND, per germline (reference sequence). Trimming took 5 bases from V and 9 from J; bases not matched to a gene: 9. This CDR3 has 15 residues. In nucleotides, the CDR3 is TGTGCCAGTAGTCCGCCCGGGACAGGTACTTCACCCCTCCACTTT. It specifies CASSPPGTGTSPLHF.

The chain links TRBV11-2 to TRBJ1-1; no clear D gene. CDR1 SGHAT and CDR2 FQNNGV come from the germline V gene. The CDR3 totals 14 residues. V lost 1 base, J lost 13 bases, and 19 bases lay in between. This chain's CDR3 is CASSLAGNTVPSFF. The CDR3 DNA sequence: TGTGCCAGCAGCTTAGCGGGAAATACGGTACCAAGTTTCTTT.

DNA for the CDR3: TGTGCCAGCAGCCCAATAGCGGGGGGGCCTTTGGGGGCCAACGTCCTGACTTTC. It translates to CASSPIAGGPLGANVLTF. The chain is built from TRBV9 and TRBJ2-6, with 11 positions matching TRBD2. Germline values: CDR1 SGDLS, CDR2 YYNGEE. CDR3 size: 18 residues. J lost 4 bases, V lost 4 bases, and 10 bases had no gene match. Looking up the rest from reference TRBV9 and TRBJ2-6 gives the full variable domain: DSGVTQTPKHLITATGQRVTLRCSPRSGDLSVYWYQQSLDQGLQFLIQYYNGEERAKGNILERFSAQQFPDLHSELNLSSLELGDSALYFCASSPIAGGPLGANVLTFGAGSRLTVL.

The CDR3 DNA is TGTGCTAGTGGCCCGCAGGGGTGGACGAACACTGAAGCTTTCTTT. Protein sequence: CASGPQGWTNTEAFF. This chain connects TRBV12-5 to TRBJ1-1; tentatively, D is TRBD1 (6 bases). Germline assignment: CDR1 LGHNT and CDR2 FRNRAP. The CDR3 spans 15 residues. The V gene lost 6 bases and the J gene lost 1 base, with 15 bases spanning the gap.

V usage is TRBV7-9 and J usage is TRBJ1-1, with TRBD1 matching over 8 bases. This CDR3 is built from 14 residues. V was clipped by 4 bases and J by 2 bases; unmatched bases: 3. Looked up from germline, CDR1 is SEHNR and CDR2 is FQNEAQ (reference sequence). In nucleotides, the CDR3 is TGTGCCAGCAGCTCGGGACAGGTCAACACTGAAGCTTTCTTT. Encoded protein: CASSSGQVNTEAFF.

This clone occurred once. The chain joins TRBV5-5 to TRBJ1-5, with TRBD1 matching over 7 bases. CDR1 and CDR2 from the germline V gene are SGHKS and YYEKEE (reference sequence). The CDR3 is 14 residues long. Trimming at V came to 0 bases and at J to 10 bases, leaving 7 bases not matched to a gene. CDR3 amino acids: CASSLGAGGSPQHF. For the CDR3, the DNA is TGTGCCAGCAGCTTGGGGGCAGGGGGTTCACCCCAGCATTTT.

The chain employs TRBV9 and TRBJ2-3; 11 positions match TRBD2. Germline V gives CDR1 SGDLS, CDR2 YYNGEE. The CDR3 is 15 residues long. The V segment lost 4 bases and the J segment 7 bases; nucleotides outside the gene matches: 8. The CDR3 spells CASSPTSGEFNTQYF. CDR3 sequence (DNA): TGTGCCAGCAGCCCGACTAGCGGGGAGTTCAATACGCAGTATTTT.